This is a list of T cell receptor beta chains from one sample in a study of cytomegalovirus exposure and HLA in healthy donors. TCRdb's table, derived via immunoSEQ multiplex PCR, lists solely in-frame clones and lacks some. The repertoire holds under 150,000 clones, with over 75% as singletons. Sequencing was performed on PBMCs. The origin of the receptors is a woman between 45 and 65 years old in good health and CMV-seropositive. CDR3s include the opening cysteine and the closing phenylalanine or tryptophan. The D gene is left open where the match is weak. Rows may omit the clone size; those that give it use once, few, many or a size class.

v_call	clone_size	j_call	cdr3_length	d_call	cdr3_aa	cdr3_nt
TRBV5-1	few	TRBJ2-1	11	.	CASSPGDEQFF	TGCGCCAGCAGCCCCGGGGATGAGCAGTTCTTC
TRBV15	.	TRBJ1-5	13	.	CATSKEGNQPQHF	TGTGCCACCAGTAAAGAGGGCAATCAGCCCCAGCATTTT
TRBV28	.	TRBJ1-5	17	TRBD1	CASSFPWDRAGDQPQHF	TGTGCCAGCAGTTTCCCTTGGGACAGGGCAGGGGATCAGCCCCAGCATTTT
TRBV2	.	TRBJ1-1	12	.	CASLPGVTEAFF	TGTGCCAGTTTACCAGGGGTTACTGAAGCTTTCTTT
TRBV30	.	TRBJ2-5	12	.	CAWSRGFETQYF	TGTGCCTGGAGTCGGGGGTTCGAGACCCAGTACTTC
TRBV4-1	few	TRBJ2-3	18	TRBD2	CASSFRTSGGRATDTQYF	TGCGCCAGCAGCTTCCGGACTAGCGGGGGCCGGGCCACAGATACGCAGTATTTT
TRBV9	.	TRBJ1-6	16	TRBD1	CASSNRGQGANSPLHF	TGTGCCAGCAGCAATCGGGGACAGGGGGCAAATTCACCCCTCCACTTT
TRBV7-2	.	TRBJ1-5	14	TRBD1	CASSLVLPQGEQHF	TGTGCCAGCAGCTTAGTACTTCCACAGGGGGAACAGCATTTT
TRBV7-6	.	TRBJ1-4	15	.	CASGSSGRANEKLFF	TGTGCCAGCGGGTCGTCGGGAAGAGCTAATGAAAAACTGTTTTTT
TRBV5-1	.	TRBJ2-5	14	.	CASSTSTGEETQYF	.
TRBV7-8	few	TRBJ2-3	14	.	CASSPSRRGDTQYF	TGTGCCAGCAGCCCTTCTCGGAGAGGAGATACGCAGTATTTT
TRBV2	medium-sized	TRBJ2-7	11	.	CASSLAGEQYF	TGTGCCAGCAGTCTCGCCGGGGAGCAGTACTTC
TRBV28	.	TRBJ2-5	15	TRBD1	CASSTGTGSGETQYF	TGTGCCAGCAGTACCGGGACAGGGAGTGGAGAGACCCAGTACTTC
TRBV5-4	.	TRBJ2-3	15	TRBD2	CASSSGGARADTQYF	TGTGCCAGCAGCAGCGGGGGGGCGAGGGCAGATACGCAGTATTTT
TRBV20-1	few	TRBJ2-4	11	.	CSAPTGNIQYF	TGCAGTGCACCCACAGGAAACATTCAGTACTTC
TRBV9	.	TRBJ2-3	15	.	CASSVETTSPDTQYF	TGTGCCAGCAGCGTAGAAACCACGAGCCCAGATACGCAGTATTTT
TRBV6-5	.	TRBJ2-7	13	TRBD2	CASTSGGAVEQYF	TGTGCCAGCACGAGCGGGGGGGCTGTCGAGCAGTACTTC
TRBV28	.	TRBJ1-1	13	TRBD1	CASSPTGGTEAFF	TGTGCCAGCAGCCCTACAGGGGGCACTGAAGCTTTCTTT
TRBV5-4	few	TRBJ2-1	11	.	CASRGLDEQFF	TGTGCCAGCCGGGGTTTGGATGAGCAGTTCTTC
TRBV19	.	TRBJ1-3	15	TRBD1	CASSMGQTPGNTIYF	TGTGCCAGTAGTATGGGACAGACTCCTGGAAACACCATATATTTT
TRBV5-1	few	TRBJ2-1	17	TRBD1	CASSIPNRGASYNEQFF	TGCGCCAGCAGCATACCTAACAGGGGCGCTAGCTACAATGAGCAGTTCTTC
TRBV19	few	TRBJ1-1	13	.	CASSAAGRTWAFF	TGTGCCAGTAGTGCCGCGGGAAGGACATGGGCTTTCTTT